Following are 27 T cell receptor beta chains from one sample sequenced in a study of identical twins. TCRdb called the 5' RACE reads again in MiXCR, with one record for every CDR3 protein. Among more than 600,000 distinct CDR3 sequences, around a sixth were seen once, and the ten largest hold 10% to 15%. This sample also belongs to another study, concerning T cells expressing NK-cell markers.

The sequencing input was PBMCs. These receptors all come from a woman younger than 35 in good health.

There are a few counts of this clonotype. The J gene is TRBJ2-2, the V gene TRBV20-1, with 16 bases that match TRBD2. With V trimmed by 2 bases and J by 5 bases, 8 bases remained unmatched. The length of the CDR3 is 18 residues. CDR1 DFQATT and CDR2 SNEGSKA come from the germline V gene (reference sequence). CDR3 sequence reads: CSARRMGLAGGRTGELFF. The CDR3 nucleotides read TGCAGTGCTAGAAGGATGGGACTAGCGGGGGGGCGGACCGGGGAGCTGTTTTTT.

In this sample, this clonotype turned up a few times. The CDR3 bases are TGCGCCAGCAGCCAAGATTACAGGGTAGCCAAAAACATTCAGTACTTC. Translated: CASSQDYRVAKNIQYF. The chain is built from TRBV4-3 and TRBJ2-4; the D gene is possibly TRBD1 (6 bases). Trimming removed 0 bases at V and 0 bases at J, with 9 bases between. This CDR3 is built from 16 residues. The germline V gene has CDR1 LGHNA and CDR2 YSLEER.

This clonotype was seen a handful of times. The chain links TRBV7-8 to TRBJ2-7; D is unresolved. CDR3 length: 13 amino acids. Germline CDR1 is SGHVS and CDR2 is FQNEAQ. The V end was cut by 3 bases, the J end by 1 base, with 7 bases between. This chain's CDR3 is CASSLTESYEQYF. CDR3 nucleotide sequence: TGTGCCAGCAGCTTGACGGAGTCCTACGAGCAGTACTTC.

This clonotype was counted a few times. The rearrangement uses TRBV20-1 and TRBJ1-4; D uncertain. Trimming stripped 1 base from V and 4 bases from J, with 13 bases between. The CDR3 runs 15 residues. Per germline, CDR1 DFQATT and CDR2 SNEGSKA (reference sequence). CDR3 loop: CSARGGDLSNEKLFF. The CDR3 DNA reads TGCAGTGCTAGAGGCGGGGATTTGAGTAATGAAAAACTGTTTTTT.

This clonotype was observed a few times. The J gene is TRBJ1-1, the V gene TRBV10-3, with 7 bases that match TRBD1. The CDR3 runs to 12 residues. Looked up from germline, CDR1 is ENHRY and CDR2 is SYGVKD. The V and J ends lost 5 bases and 3 bases, in that order; junction bases with no gene match: 0. CDR3 loop: CAISQGDTEAFF. The CDR3 coding sequence is TGTGCCATCAGTCAGGGGGACACTGAAGCTTTCTTT.

The table lists this clonotype with a few counts. The chain is built from TRBV29-1 and TRBJ1-2, with 10 bases that match TRBD1. V lost 7 bases to trimming and J lost 7 bases; unmatched junction nucleotides: 9. There are 13 residues in the CDR3. CDR1 SQVTM and CDR2 ANQGSEA come from the germline V gene. CDR3 loop: CSAKGQGNGGYTF. In DNA form, the CDR3 reads TGCAGCGCCAAGGGACAGGGGAATGGTGGCTACACCTTC.

This clonotype was counted a few times. The chain carries TRBV20-1 and TRBJ1-4; D remains ambiguous. V was shortened by 2 bases and J by 0 bases, with 7 bases between the two germline ends. This CDR3 region has 14 residues. Germline CDR1 is DFQATT and CDR2 is SNEGSKA (reference sequence). The CDR3 DNA is TGCAGTGCTAGATATGGCGCAACTAATGAAAAACTGTTTTTT. Protein: CSARYGATNEKLFF.

In its sample, this clonotype was seen a few times. The V and J genes are TRBV29-1 and TRBJ2-1, with D possibly matching TRBD2 (6 bases). This CDR3 comprises 12 residues. Per the germline V gene, CDR1 is SQVTM and CDR2 is ANQGSEA. Trimming left V 6 bases short and J 5 bases short, with 11 bases between. The CDR3 nucleotides read TGCAGCGTGGCCGGACTACACAATGAGCAGTTCTTC. This gives the protein CSVAGLHNEQFF.

This clonotype has only a few counts. This chain joins TRBV20-1 and TRBJ1-2; no clear D. The germline V gene encodes CDR1 DFQATT and CDR2 SNEGSKA (reference sequence). The CDR3 contains 14 residues. Trimming took 3 bases from V and 8 from J, leaving 19 bases between them. The CDR3 nucleotides are TGCAGTGCTAGTAGTTCGACCGGGTTTTGGGGCTACACCTTC. Its protein product is CSASSSTGFWGYTF.

The chain has TRBV5-1 and TRBJ1-1, with D hard to call. Germline V gives CDR1 SGHRS, CDR2 YFSETQ. V lost 4 bases and J 7 bases, leaving 17 bases between the germline ends. There are 14 residues in the CDR3. The CDR3 here is CASSASGDPSEAFF. For the CDR3, the DNA is TGCGCCAGCAGCGCGTCCGGGGATCCGAGTGAAGCTTTCTTT.

This chain joins TRBV12-3 or TRBV12-4 and TRBJ2-1; TRBD1 aligns across 9 bases. V was clipped by 3 bases and J by 2 bases; unmatched bases: 2. CDR3 length: 15 amino acids. The DNA for the CDR3 is TGTGCCAGCAGTTTCGACAGGGGGACCTACAATGAGCAGTTCTTC. Protein product: CASSFDRGTYNEQFF.

The V call is TRBV10-3, the J call TRBJ2-2; D possibly uses TRBD1 or TRBD2 (5 bases each). This CDR3 spans 13 amino acids. Trimming pared 2 bases from V and 7 bases from J, leaving 8 bases between. In germline, CDR1 is ENHRY, CDR2 SYGVKD. The CDR3 here is CAISERDGGELFF. The CDR3, as DNA: TGTGCCATCAGTGAGAGGGACGGCGGGGAGCTGTTTTTT.

This clonotype was observed a few times. The chain joins TRBV20-1 to TRBJ2-1; D is unresolved. The V gene's germline CDR1 is DFQATT and CDR2 SNEGSKA (reference sequence). This CDR3 comprises 13 residues. Trimming removed 2 bases at V and 7 bases at J, with 12 bases between. The CDR3 sequence: CSARPSSGNEQFF. The CDR3 DNA reads TGCAGTGCTAGACCTTCGTCCGGGAATGAGCAGTTCTTC.

In its sample, this clonotype was seen a few times. The V and J genes are TRBV6-5 and TRBJ2-2; either TRBD1 or TRBD2 may supply D (5 bases each). This CDR3 contains 15 residues. Trimming cost V 4 bases and J 0 bases, with 9 bases left between them. The germline V gene encodes CDR1 MNHEY and CDR2 SVGAGI. This chain's CDR3 is CASSFRGPNTGELFF. The CDR3 bases are TGTGCCAGCAGTTTTCGGGGCCCGAACACCGGGGAGCTGTTTTTT.

J is TRBJ2-7 and V is TRBV6-5; D possibly corresponds to TRBD2 (6 bases). This CDR3 contains 14 residues. Germline V gene sequence: CDR1 MNHEY, CDR2 SVGAGI. V was pared by 4 bases and J by 5 bases, with 15 bases between. The CDR3 reads CASSSTSPSDEQYF. The CDR3 DNA is TGTGCCAGCAGTTCCACTAGCCCGTCTGACGAGCAGTACTTC.

The genes are TRBV7-6 and TRBJ1-6, with a weak D call TRBD1 (5 bases). From germline, CDR1 is SGHVS and CDR2 FNYEAQ. The CDR3 has 15 amino acids. The V end lost 6 bases, the J end lost 7 bases, and 16 bases lay between the germline ends. The CDR3 nucleotides are TGTGCCAGCAGATCTCAACGGGACGGAAATTCACCCCTCCACTTT. Amino acid sequence: CASRSQRDGNSPLHF.

The chain recombines TRBV7-9 with TRBJ2-3, with TRBD2 as a possible D gene (6 bases). The germline V gene has CDR1 SEHNR and CDR2 FQNEAQ (reference sequence). Trimming left V 7 bases short and J 5 bases short, with 7 bases between. This CDR3 comprises 11 residues. CDR3 loop: CASMGLDTQYF. In DNA, the CDR3 is TGTGCCAGCATGGGACTAGATACGCAGTATTTT.

This clonotype was counted only a few times. The CDR3 sequence is CASSLAEGNIQYF. CDR3 DNA sequence: TGTGCCAGCAGTTTGGCCGAGGGGAACATTCAGTACTTC. The rearrangement uses TRBV12-3 or TRBV12-4 and TRBJ2-4; D possibly uses TRBD1 or TRBD2 (5 bases each). Trimming cost V 3 bases and J 7 bases, with 10 bases left between them. This CDR3 contains 13 residues.

This clonotype has a handful of counts. The V and J genes are TRBV6-5 and TRBJ2-1; 7 nucleotides line up with TRBD1. Germline V lookup: CDR1 MNHEY, CDR2 SVGAGI. The CDR3 has 15 amino acids. Losses at the gene ends were 0 bases for V and 6 bases for J; bases not matched to a gene: 5. The DNA of the CDR3 is TGTGCCAGCAGTTACTCCCGGGACAGTTTCAATGAGCAGTTCTTC. Translation: CASSYSRDSFNEQFF.

This clonotype was picked up a small number of times. The rearrangement uses TRBV7-9 and TRBJ2-7; no firm D call. The germline V gene has CDR1 SEHNR and CDR2 FQNEAQ (reference sequence). Deletions cut 0 bases from V and 5 bases from J, with 5 bases between. The CDR3 contains 12 residues. Here the CDR3 DNA reads TGTGCCAGCAGCTTAGCGACTGACGAGCAGTACTTC. Its protein product is CASSLATDEQYF.

This clonotype was detected only a few times. V and J are TRBV12-3 or TRBV12-4 and TRBJ2-1; 7 nucleotides align to TRBD2. The CDR3 consists of 13 residues. The junction had 5 bases not matched to a gene; V was cut back by 8 bases and J by 4 bases. Written as DNA, the CDR3 is TGTGCCAGCGGAATAGCGGGTTACAATGAGCAGTTCTTC. It is translated as CASGIAGYNEQFF.

The chain is built from TRBV4-1 and TRBJ2-7, with D unresolved. This CDR3 spans 14 amino acids. Germline CDR1 and CDR2: MGHRA and YSYEKL. V lost 2 bases to trimming and J lost 4 bases, with 12 bases between them. In nucleotides, the CDR3 is TGCGCCAGCAGCCAACGGATAGAAGGGTACGAGCAGTACTTC. It specifies CASSQRIEGYEQYF.

This clonotype was detected only a few times. The genes are TRBV6-5 and TRBJ2-1, with unresolved D. V gave up 6 bases and J gave up 12 bases, with 12 bases separating them. CDR1 MNHEY and CDR2 SVGAGI come from the germline V gene. This CDR3 region has 11 residues. This chain's CDR3 is CASRGGERQFF. CDR3 nucleotide sequence: TGTGCCAGCAGGGGCGGAGAACGGCAGTTCTTC.

The CDR3 is CASSLARVGANVLTF. CDR3 in DNA: TGTGCCAGCAGCTTAGCGCGGGTTGGGGCCAACGTCCTGACTTTC. J is TRBJ2-6 and V is TRBV7-8; D may be TRBD2 (5 bases). The V gene lost 0 bases and the J gene lost 3 bases, with 6 bases spanning the gap. Germline V gene sequence: CDR1 SGHVS, CDR2 FQNEAQ. The CDR3 has 15 residues.

Many counts were recorded for this clonotype. The chain couples TRBV5-1 to TRBJ2-1; 15 bases map to TRBD2. The germline gives CDR1 SGHRS, CDR2 YFSETQ. The CDR3 is 18 amino acids. V lost 7 bases and J lost 4; bases outside the gene matches: 12. CDR3 sequence (DNA): TGCGCCAGCCTTCTCGGACTAGCGGGGGGGTCTACATACAATGAGCAGTTCTTC. It yields the protein CASLLGLAGGSTYNEQFF.

This sequence joins TRBV6-2 or TRBV6-3 and TRBJ2-1, with D uncertain. Trimming took off 8 bases at V and 9 bases at J, with 14 bases between the two ends. Germline CDR1 reads MNHEY; CDR2 reads SVGEGT. The CDR3 has 12 amino acids. DNA of the CDR3: TGTGCCAGCGGGATGAGGTACGGTGAGCAGTTCTTC. Protein: CASGMRYGEQFF.

The CDR3 spells CASSQVLERSYEQYF. The CDR3 region has the DNA TGTGCCAGCAGCCAAGTATTGGAGAGAAGCTACGAGCAGTACTTC. The gene calls are TRBV3-1 and TRBJ2-7; D gene uncertain. This CDR3 is built from 15 residues. V lost 1 base, J lost 3 bases, and 13 bases lay in between. Germline V gene lookup returns CDR1 LGHDT and CDR2 YNNKEL (reference sequence).